The 18 T cell receptor beta chains given below trace back to one sample, sequenced in a study of T-cell memory formation after mild COVID-19. One entry per CDR3 protein results from TCRdb running MiXCR on the 5' RACE reads. The data contain 65,000 to 90,000 distinct CDR3 sequences, 11% to 15% of them singletons. Sequencing used PBMCs or a T cell subset sorted from them (not recorded which). All receptors come from an adult woman who had mild COVID-19 (a few samples of this study predate the infection). Cell type and time point are not known.

The V and J genes are TRBV4-1 and TRBJ1-1; the D gene is possibly TRBD1 (5 bases). In germline, CDR1 is MGHRA, CDR2 YSYEKL. The CDR3 contains 15 residues. Trimming took 1 base from V and 0 from J, leaving 9 bases between them. The CDR3 sequence is CASSQGDGMNTEAFF. CDR3 in DNA: TGCGCCAGCAGCCAAGGGGACGGAATGAACACTGAAGCTTTCTTT.

This clonotype was picked up a small number of times. The V and J genes are TRBV29-1 and TRBJ2-3, with 7 bases lining up with TRBD2. This CDR3 region has 13 residues. The J segment lost 5 bases and the V segment lost 6 bases, leaving 8 bases of the junction unmatched. Germline V gives CDR1 SQVTM, CDR2 ANQGSEA. CDR3 in DNA: TGCAGCGTCCCTGGGAGGGGTTTAGATACGCAGTATTTT. Encoded protein: CSVPGRGLDTQYF.

The chain carries TRBV9 and TRBJ2-7, with 9 nucleotides matching TRBD2. The junction had 7 bases not matched to a gene; V was cut back by 5 bases and J by 4 bases. There are 14 residues in the CDR3. Germline CDR1 is SGDLS and CDR2 is YYNGEE. The CDR3 bases are TGTGCCAGCAGTACTAGTAGCGGGAGTTACGAGCAGTACTTC. Amino acids: CASSTSSGSYEQYF.

This clonotype turned up a few times. V usage is TRBV12-3 or TRBV12-4 and J usage is TRBJ2-3; D unclear. This CDR3 is 15 amino acids long. Deletions cut 5 bases from V and 2 bases from J, with 14 bases between. The DNA of the CDR3 is TGTGCCAGCAGTACGACGCTTGAGTCCACAGATACGCAGTATTTT. This translates into CASSTTLESTDTQYF.

V usage is TRBV24-1 and J usage is TRBJ2-1; perhaps TRBD1 as D (6 bases). This CDR3 is built from 13 residues. Germline assignment: CDR1 KGHDR and CDR2 SFDVKD. The germline V and J ends were trimmed by 3 bases and 8 bases, with 10 bases remaining between them. In nucleotides, the CDR3 is TGTGCCACCAGTGATCAACAGGGCTATGAGCAGTTCTTC. Protein: CATSDQQGYEQFF.

This clonotype turned up a few times. This chain uses TRBV6-5 with TRBJ2-7; 9 bases line up with TRBD1. The CDR3 totals 16 residues. V trimming: 0 bases; J trimming: 3 bases; junction bases outside the gene matches: 6. In germline, CDR1 is MNHEY, CDR2 SVGAGI. The CDR3 DNA sequence: TGTGCCAGCAGTTACTCGCCAGGACAGGGGATCTACGAGCAGTACTTC. Translated, it gives CASSYSPGQGIYEQYF.

V gene TRBV7-3 combines with J gene TRBJ1-6; a possible D gene is TRBD1 (5 bases). CDR1 and CDR2 from the germline V gene are SGHTA and FQGTGA. Trimming took off 2 bases at V and 6 bases at J, with 11 bases between the two ends. CDR3 length equals 15 residues. CDR3 nucleotides: TGTGCCAGCAGCTTAGGGCCAGGGATTAATTCACCCCTCCACTTT. Protein sequence: CASSLGPGINSPLHF.

CDR3 amino acids: CATSSGQGYTEAFF. DNA for the CDR3: TGTGCCACCAGTAGCGGACAGGGGTACACTGAAGCTTTCTTT. V is TRBV15 and J is TRBJ1-1, with 9 bases matching TRBD1. The ends lost 6 bases at V and 3 bases at J; junction bases unmatched: 5. The CDR3 covers 14 residues. CDR1 is LNHNV, CDR2 YYDKDF, per germline (reference sequence). Supplemented by reference TRBV15 and TRBJ1-1, the full variable domain reads DAMVIQNPRYQVTQFGKPVTLSCSQTLNHNVMYWYQQKSSQAPKLLFHYYDKDFNNEADTPDNFQSRRPNTSFCFLDIRSPGLGDTAMYLCATSSGQGYTEAFFGQGTRLTVV.

J is TRBJ1-1 and V is TRBV6-2 or TRBV6-3; the D is unclear. The germline V gene encodes CDR1 MNHEY and CDR2 SVGEGT. With 2 bases removed from V and 1 base from J, the gap between germline ends came to 8 bases. The length of the CDR3 is 14 residues. The CDR3 DNA reads as TGTGCCAGCAGTTACAATGCCCCGAACACTGAAGCTTTCTTT. Its protein is CASSYNAPNTEAFF.

This clonotype was recorded a few times. This chain links TRBV7-6 with TRBJ2-1, with 14 bases matching TRBD2. V was pared by 3 bases and J by 8 bases, with 9 bases of the junction left unmatched. This CDR3 contains 17 residues. CDR1 is SGHVS and CDR2 is FNYEAQ in the germline V gene. The CDR3 region has the DNA TGTGCCAGCAGCTTTCCGACTAGCGGGAGGGCCCTCGATGAGCAGTTCTTC. This sequence encodes CASSFPTSGRALDEQFF.

The table lists this clonotype with many counts. The V gene is TRBV7-2, the J gene TRBJ2-5; tentatively, D is TRBD1 (5 bases). Germline V gene lookup returns CDR1 SGHTA and CDR2 FQGNSA. This CDR3 comprises 13 residues. V lost 6 bases, J lost 5 bases, and 13 bases lay in between. The CDR3 here is CASSQVSGETQYF. CDR3 DNA: TGTGCCAGCAGTCAGGTGTCAGGGGAGACCCAGTACTTC.

V usage is TRBV5-1 and J usage is TRBJ1-1, with unresolved D. The CDR3 sequence is 16 residues long. V was cut by 0 bases and J by 2 bases, with 14 bases left in between. Germline-derived CDR1 and CDR2 are SGHRS and YFSETQ. CDR3 in amino acids: CASSLEGFGPNTEAFF. The CDR3 DNA follows: TGCGCCAGCAGCTTGGAGGGCTTCGGGCCCAACACTGAAGCTTTCTTT. The full variable domain, completed using reference TRBV5-1 and TRBJ1-1, is KAGVTQTPRYLIKTRGQQVTLSCSPISGHRSVSWYQQTPGQGLQFLFEYFSETQRNKGNFPGRFSGRQFSNSRSEMNVSTLELGDSALYLCASSLEGFGPNTEAFFGQGTRLTVV.

In its sample, this clonotype was seen a few times. The V gene is TRBV7-8, the J gene TRBJ2-1; D gene ambiguous. The V gene's germline CDR1 is SGHVS and CDR2 FQNEAQ. Trimming cost V 5 bases and J 4 bases, with 21 bases left between them. The CDR3 spans 17 residues. In DNA form, the CDR3 reads TGTGCCAGCAGCCCCTCAGGAGATGCTGACCTATACAATGAGCAGTTCTTC. Amino acid sequence: CASSPSGDADLYNEQFF. Full variable domain (outside the CDR3, taken from reference TRBV7-8 and TRBJ2-1): GAGVSQSPRYKVAKRGQDVALRCDPISGHVSLFWYQQALGQGPEFLTYFQNEAQLDKSGLPSDRFFAERPEGSVSTLKIQRTQQEDSAVYLCASSPSGDADLYNEQFFGPGTRLTVL.

A few counts support this clonotype. The rearrangement uses TRBV27 and TRBJ2-5, with D tentatively TRBD2 (5 bases). There are 14 residues in the CDR3. Germline V CDR1 and CDR2: MNHEY, SMNVEV (reference sequence). The ends were cut back, 3 bases at V and 4 bases at J, with 12 bases in the middle. For the CDR3, the DNA is TGTGCCAGCAGTTTCGGAGGCATTGGAGAGACCCAGTACTTC. Translated, it gives CASSFGGIGETQYF.

This clonotype has only a few counts. This sequence joins TRBV4-1 and TRBJ2-1, with 7 bases fitting TRBD2. The germline CDR1 and CDR2 sequences are MGHRA and YSYEKL. This CDR3 spans 17 amino acids. V lost 4 bases and J lost 2; bases outside the gene matches: 11. CDR3 sequence (DNA): TGCGCCAGCAGCCCCGGAGGGCGGGGGAACACCTACAATGAGCAGTTCTTC. Protein: CASSPGGRGNTYNEQFF.

This clonotype was seen ten or more times. This chain joins TRBV20-1 and TRBJ2-7; 7 positions agree with TRBD2. In germline, CDR1 is DFQATT, CDR2 SNEGSKA (reference sequence). With 0 bases clipped from V and 0 bases from J, the junction kept 5 bases outside the gene matches. This CDR3 is built from 15 residues. CDR3 sequence reads: CSARDGLVGSYEQYF. CDR3 DNA sequence: TGCAGTGCTAGAGATGGACTAGTCGGCTCCTACGAGCAGTACTTC.

Only a few counts were recorded for this clonotype. The J gene is TRBJ2-2, the V gene TRBV9; D is unclear. V was shortened by 3 bases and J by 2 bases, with 2 bases between the two germline ends. This CDR3 is built from 12 residues. Germline CDR1 SGDLS, CDR2 YYNGEE. The CDR3 spells CASSENTGELFF. The CDR3 nucleotides are TGTGCCAGCAGCGAAAACACCGGGGAGCTGTTTTTT.

This sequence joins TRBV4-2 and TRBJ2-3; 9 nucleotides match TRBD1. Germline lookup yields CDR1 LGHNA and CDR2 YNFKEQ. The V and J ends lost 2 bases and 3 bases, in that order; junction bases with no gene match: 9. The CDR3 is made up of 17 amino acids. The chain's CDR3 is CASSQFGQGLVTDTQYF. The CDR3 nucleotides read TGTGCCAGCAGCCAATTCGGACAGGGGCTAGTGACAGATACGCAGTATTTT.